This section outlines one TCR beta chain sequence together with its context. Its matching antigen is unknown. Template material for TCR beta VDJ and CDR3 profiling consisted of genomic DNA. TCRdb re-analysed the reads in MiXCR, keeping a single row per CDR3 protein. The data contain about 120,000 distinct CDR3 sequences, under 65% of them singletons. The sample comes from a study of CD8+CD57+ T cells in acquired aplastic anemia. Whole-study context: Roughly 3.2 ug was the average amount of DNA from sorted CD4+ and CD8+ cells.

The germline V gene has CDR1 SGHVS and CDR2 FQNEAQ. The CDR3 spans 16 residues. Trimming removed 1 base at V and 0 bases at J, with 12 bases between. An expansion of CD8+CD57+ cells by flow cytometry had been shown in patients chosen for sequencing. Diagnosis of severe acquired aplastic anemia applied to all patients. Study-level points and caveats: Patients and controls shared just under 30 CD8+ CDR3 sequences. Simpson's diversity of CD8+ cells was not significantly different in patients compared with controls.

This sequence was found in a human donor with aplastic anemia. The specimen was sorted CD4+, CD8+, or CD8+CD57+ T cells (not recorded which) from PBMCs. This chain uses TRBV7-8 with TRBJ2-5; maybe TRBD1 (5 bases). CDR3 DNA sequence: TGTGCCAGCAGCTTAGAGGGTGGGGCCTACCAAGAGACCCAGTACTTC. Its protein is CASSLEGGAYQETQYF.